What follows are 11 T cell receptor beta chains derived from one specimen sequenced in a study of cytomegalovirus exposure and HLA in healthy donors. It was with 60 Vbeta and 13 Jbeta primers that the PCR ran. Only in-frame clones appear in the TCRdb table, and some are missing; sequencing was by immunoSEQ multiplex PCR. The sample records 100,000 to 150,000 clones, 80% being singletons. Specimen: PBMCs. These receptor sequences come from a man aged 25 to 40 in good health and CMV-seronegative.

J is TRBJ2-5 and V is TRBV7-9; D is ambiguous. Germline CDR1 reads SEHNR; CDR2 reads FQNEAQ (reference sequence). V was trimmed by 1 base and J by 5 bases, leaving 8 bases between them. The CDR3 is 13 amino acids. In nucleotides, the CDR3 is TGTGCCAGCAGCTTAGATAGAAGCGAGACCCAGTACTTC. It specifies CASSLDRSETQYF.

The V gene is TRBV19, the J gene TRBJ1-1, with 8 bases identical to TRBD1. The J segment lost 4 bases and the V segment lost 7 bases, leaving 8 bases of the junction unmatched. Germline V CDR1 and CDR2: LNHDA, SQIVND (reference sequence). CDR3 length: 14 amino acids. CDR3 loop: CASTSGQGFTEAFF. CDR3 coding DNA: TGTGCCAGTACATCCGGACAGGGTTTCACTGAAGCTTTCTTT.

J is TRBJ2-7 and V is TRBV29-1; 8 bases match TRBD2. Trimming removed 4 bases from V and 2 bases from J; junction bases left unmatched: 4. CDR3 length: 13 residues. Germline V lookup: CDR1 SQVTM, CDR2 ANQGSEA. CDR3 in amino acids: CSVVAGTAYEQYF. In nucleotides, the CDR3 is TGCAGCGTTGTAGCGGGGACCGCCTACGAGCAGTACTTC.

V usage is TRBV28 and J usage is TRBJ2-6; TRBD1 matches at 8 bases. The CDR3 is made up of 18 amino acids. After removal of 10 bases from V and 1 base from J, the junction contained 15 bases not matched to a gene. The germline V gene has CDR1 MDHEN and CDR2 SYDVKM. The CDR3 protein is CATRRPGTGGSGANVLTF. As DNA, the CDR3 is TGTGCCACACGAAGGCCCGGGACAGGCGGTTCTGGGGCCAACGTCCTGACTTTC. Looking up the rest from reference TRBV28 and TRBJ2-6 gives the full variable domain: DVKVTQSSRYLVKRTGEKVFLECVQDMDHENMFWYRQDPGLGLRLIYFSYDVKMKEKGDIPEGYSVSREKKERFSLILESASTNQTSMYLCATRRPGTGGSGANVLTFGAGSRLTVL.

V usage is TRBV5-1 and J usage is TRBJ2-5; 11 nucleotides match TRBD2. V trimming: 4 bases; J trimming: 2 bases; junction bases outside the gene matches: 7. Germline CDR1 SGHRS, CDR2 YFSETQ. The CDR3 runs to 16 residues. The chain's CDR3 is CASSLPGTSGQETQYF. CDR3 DNA sequence: TGCGCCAGCAGCCTGCCCGGGACTAGCGGACAAGAGACCCAGTACTTC.

V is TRBV13 and J is TRBJ2-7; 8 bases align to TRBD2. The V gene's germline CDR1 is PRHDT and CDR2 FYEKMQ (reference sequence). The CDR3 loop spans 15 amino acids. V trimming: 1 base; J trimming: 0 bases; junction bases outside the gene matches: 2. For the CDR3, the DNA is TGTGCCAGCAGCTTAGCAGGACTAGCCTCCTACGAGCAGTACTTC. It encodes CASSLAGLASYEQYF.

The gene calls are TRBV11-2 and TRBJ2-2, with TRBD2 matching 9 bases. The CDR3 has 15 residues. Germline V gene lookup returns CDR1 SGHAT and CDR2 FQNNGV. The V and J ends lost 3 bases and 4 bases, in that order; junction bases with no gene match: 3. The CDR3 spells CASSFSGSSTGELFF. The CDR3 DNA is TGTGCCAGCAGCTTTAGCGGGAGCTCCACCGGGGAGCTGTTTTTT. Combining the CDR3 with reference TRBV11-2 and TRBJ2-2 gives the whole variable domain EAGVAQSPRYKIIEKRQSVAFWCNPISGHATLYWYQQILGQGPKLLIQFQNNGVVDDSQLPKDRFSAERLKGVDSTLKIQPAKLEDSAVYLCASSFSGSSTGELFFGEGSRLTVL.

V gene TRBV5-1 combines with J gene TRBJ1-2, with 8 bases fitting TRBD1. V was clipped by 0 bases and J by 0 bases; unmatched bases: 4. The germline CDR1 and CDR2 sequences are SGHRS and YFSETQ. The CDR3 contains 16 residues. CDR3: CASSLGTGLANYGYTF. As DNA, the CDR3 is TGCGCCAGCAGCTTGGGGACAGGGCTTGCTAACTATGGCTACACCTTC. The whole variable domain, filled in from reference TRBV5-1 and TRBJ1-2, reads KAGVTQTPRYLIKTRGQQVTLSCSPISGHRSVSWYQQTPGQGLQFLFEYFSETQRNKGNFPGRFSGRQFSNSRSEMNVSTLELGDSALYLCASSLGTGLANYGYTFGSGTRLTVV.

The genes are TRBV14 and TRBJ1-2; D unresolved. The V gene lost 2 bases and the J gene lost 4 bases, with 14 bases spanning the gap. This CDR3 comprises 15 residues. The germline V gene has CDR1 SGHDN and CDR2 FVKESK. In DNA form, the CDR3 reads TGTGCCAGCAGCCAAATTGAGGGTGCGGTCTATGGCTACACCTTC. Its translation is CASSQIEGAVYGYTF.

This clone was recorded once. The chain links TRBV12-5 to TRBJ2-3; 8 nucleotides align to TRBD2. The V and J ends lost 7 bases and 4 bases, in that order; junction bases with no gene match: 10. Germline V lookup: CDR1 LGHNT, CDR2 FRNRAP. The CDR3 extends over 15 amino acids. The CDR3 reads CASAVSSGSSDTQYF. In DNA form, the CDR3 reads TGTGCTAGTGCAGTTTCGAGCGGGAGTTCAGATACGCAGTATTTT.

As to this clone: The junction and the germline gene differ at one end; a read error may be behind it. The chain carries TRBV5-4 and TRBJ1-2; no clear D. Germline V gene data show CDR1 as SGHNT and CDR2 as YYREEE (reference sequence). The CDR3 consists of 11 residues. As DNA, the CDR3 is TGTGCCAGCAGCCCAGGATATGGCTACCCCTTC. Its translation: CASSPGYGYPF. The whole variable domain, remainder taken from reference TRBV5-4 and TRBJ1-2, is ETGVTQSPTHLIKTRGQQVTLRCSSQSGHNTVSWYQQALGQGPQFIFQYYREEENGRGNFPPRFSGLQFPNYSSELNVNALELDDSALYLCASSPGYGYPFGSGTRLTVV.